Described below is a single T cell receptor (beta chain) sequence and its context. The antigen remains unidentified. This entry belongs to a study of monozygotic twins with inflammatory bowel disease. General observations from the study: Healthy co-twins had higher TCRbeta inverse Simpson diversity than their IBD twins.

Two nested PCRs, of around 15 and 9 cycles, processed TCRalpha and TCRbeta cDNA. TCRdb derives one entry per CDR3 protein from the 5' RACE reads, leaving out DNA. The sample is made up of approximately 150,000 distinct CDR3 sequences, and the top ten hold 2% to 2.5% of it. CDR1 KGHSH and CDR2 LQKENI come from the germline V gene. CDR3 length equals 17 residues. Sequenced input: blood. This receptor was taken from a human donor with ulcerative colitis or Crohn's disease, or a healthy co-twin of an affected twin (not recorded which). V usage is TRBV18 and J usage is TRBJ2-4; TCRdb picks TRBD1, but there is no DNA to check that call. The CDR3 is CASSPPTGALAKNIQYF.